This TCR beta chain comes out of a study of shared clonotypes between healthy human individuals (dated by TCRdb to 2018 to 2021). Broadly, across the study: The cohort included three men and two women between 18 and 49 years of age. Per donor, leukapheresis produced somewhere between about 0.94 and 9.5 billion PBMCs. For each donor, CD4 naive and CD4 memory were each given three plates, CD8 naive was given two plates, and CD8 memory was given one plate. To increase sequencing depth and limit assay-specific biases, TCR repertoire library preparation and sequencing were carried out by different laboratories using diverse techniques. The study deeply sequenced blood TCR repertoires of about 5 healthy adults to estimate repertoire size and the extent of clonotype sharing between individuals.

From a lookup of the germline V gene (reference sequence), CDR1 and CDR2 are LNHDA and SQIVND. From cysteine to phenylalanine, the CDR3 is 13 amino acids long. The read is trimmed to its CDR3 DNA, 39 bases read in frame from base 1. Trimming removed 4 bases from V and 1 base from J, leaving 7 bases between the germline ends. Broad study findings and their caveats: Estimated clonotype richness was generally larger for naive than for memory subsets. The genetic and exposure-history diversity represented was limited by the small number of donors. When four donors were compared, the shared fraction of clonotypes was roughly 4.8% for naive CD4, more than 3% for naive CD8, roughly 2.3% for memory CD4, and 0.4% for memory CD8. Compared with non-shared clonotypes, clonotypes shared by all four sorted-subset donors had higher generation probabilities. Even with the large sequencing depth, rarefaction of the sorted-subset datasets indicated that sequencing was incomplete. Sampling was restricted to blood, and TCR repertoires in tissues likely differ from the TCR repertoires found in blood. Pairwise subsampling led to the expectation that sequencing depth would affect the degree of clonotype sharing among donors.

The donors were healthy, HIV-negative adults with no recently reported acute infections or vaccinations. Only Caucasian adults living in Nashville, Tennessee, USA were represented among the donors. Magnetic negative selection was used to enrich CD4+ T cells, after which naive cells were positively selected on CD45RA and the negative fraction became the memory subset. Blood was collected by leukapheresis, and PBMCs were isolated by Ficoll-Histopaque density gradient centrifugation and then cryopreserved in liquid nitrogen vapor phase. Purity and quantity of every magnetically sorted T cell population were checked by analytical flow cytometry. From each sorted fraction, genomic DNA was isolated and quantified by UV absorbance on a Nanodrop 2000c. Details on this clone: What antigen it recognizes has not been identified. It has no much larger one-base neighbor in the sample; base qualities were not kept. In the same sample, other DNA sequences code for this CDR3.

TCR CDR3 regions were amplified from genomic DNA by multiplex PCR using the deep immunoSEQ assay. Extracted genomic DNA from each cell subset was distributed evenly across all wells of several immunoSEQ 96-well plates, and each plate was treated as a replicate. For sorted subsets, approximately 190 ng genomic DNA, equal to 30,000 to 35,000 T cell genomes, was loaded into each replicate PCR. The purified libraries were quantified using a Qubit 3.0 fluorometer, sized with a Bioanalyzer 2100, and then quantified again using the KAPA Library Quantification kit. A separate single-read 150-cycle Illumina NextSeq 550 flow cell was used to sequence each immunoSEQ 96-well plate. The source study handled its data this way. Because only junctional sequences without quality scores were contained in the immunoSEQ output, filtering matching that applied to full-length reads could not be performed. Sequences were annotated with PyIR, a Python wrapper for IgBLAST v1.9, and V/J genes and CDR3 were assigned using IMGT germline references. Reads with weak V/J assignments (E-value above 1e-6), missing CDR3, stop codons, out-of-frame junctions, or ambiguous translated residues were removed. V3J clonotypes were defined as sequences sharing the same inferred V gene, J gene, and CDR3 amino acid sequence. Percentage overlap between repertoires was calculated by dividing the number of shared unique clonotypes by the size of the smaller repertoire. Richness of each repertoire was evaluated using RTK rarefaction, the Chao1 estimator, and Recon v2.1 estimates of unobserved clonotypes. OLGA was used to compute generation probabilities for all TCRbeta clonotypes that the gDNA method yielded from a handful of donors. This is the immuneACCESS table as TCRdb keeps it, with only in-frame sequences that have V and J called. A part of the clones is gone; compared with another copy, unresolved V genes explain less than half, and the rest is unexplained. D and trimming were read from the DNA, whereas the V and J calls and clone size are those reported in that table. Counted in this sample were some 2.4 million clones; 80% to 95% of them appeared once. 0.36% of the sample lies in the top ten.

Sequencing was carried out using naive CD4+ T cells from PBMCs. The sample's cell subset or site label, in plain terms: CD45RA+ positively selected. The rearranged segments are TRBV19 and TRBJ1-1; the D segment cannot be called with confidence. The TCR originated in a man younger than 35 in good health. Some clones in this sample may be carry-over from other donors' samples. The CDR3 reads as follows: CASSNRGNTEAFF. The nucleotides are TGTGCCAGTAGTAACCGGGGGAACACTGAAGCTTTCTTT.